Following are 2 T cell receptor beta chains from one sample sequenced in a study of blood T cell repertoires in COVID-19. The assay was immunoSEQ multiplex PCR, and TCRdb's table has in-frame clones only and misses some. The sample lists a few hundred thousand clones; about nine tenths were seen once. The sequencing sample was made of peripheral blood. The receptor source for this set is a young man with active or convalescent COVID-19.

The chain combines TRBV5-1 with TRBJ2-7; 9 nucleotides line up with TRBD2. CDR1 and CDR2 from the germline V gene are SGHRS and YFSETQ. CDR3 length: 15 residues. V was clipped by 4 bases and J by 1 base; unmatched bases: 6. The CDR3 nucleotides are TGCGCCAGCAGCCCGTTCAGCGGGGGGTCCTACGAGCAGTACTTC. The encoded protein is CASSPFSGGSYEQYF. The full variable domain, with the rest looked up from reference TRBV5-1 and TRBJ2-7, is KAGVTQTPRYLIKTRGQQVTLSCSPISGHRSVSWYQQTPGQGLQFLFEYFSETQRNKGNFPGRFSGRQFSNSRSEMNVSTLELGDSALYLCASSPFSGGSYEQYFGPGTRLTVT.

This chain connects TRBV19 to TRBJ2-1, with D tentatively TRBD2 (6 bases). Germline V gene sequence: CDR1 LNHDA, CDR2 SQIVND (reference sequence). The CDR3 runs to 12 residues. Trimming stripped 3 bases from V and 8 bases from J, with 8 bases between. CDR3 DNA sequence: TGTGCCAGTAGTATTCGGGGGTATGAGCAGTTCTTC. Its protein is CASSIRGYEQFF.